This T cell receptor beta chain was retrieved from a study of CD8+ T cells in alopecia areata. Looking at the study overall: Treated patients were given oral tofacitinib, which was dosed at 5 to 10 mg twice daily.

As the sequencing template, cDNA was produced by extracting RNA and reverse transcribing it. The repertoire was sequenced with immunoSEQ multiplex PCR; TCRdb's copy has only in-frame clones and lacks some. The top ten hold approximately 15% of the sample, which has under 200,000 clones, approximately 62% seen once. The ends were cut back, 6 bases at V and 4 bases at J, with 17 bases in the middle. The CDR3 runs to 14 residues. Germline lookup yields CDR1 SQVTM and CDR2 ANQGSEA. The sample's treatment: oral pan-JAK inhibitor, 5-10 mg twice daily. As part of sample collection, lesional scalp punch biopsies and peripheral blood were taken from alopecia areata patients. Overall study findings and caveats: Mouse data revealed clearer TCR sharing than patient data did, a gap possibly tied to HLA. Tofacitinib delivered significant drops in scalp clonality and in expanded CD8+ clones among the top 100.

Comment on this clone: What it recognizes is unknown.

This chain links TRBV29-1 with TRBJ2-3, with TRBD1 as a possible D gene (6 bases). The sequence was collected from a human donor with alopecia areata. The sample here was CD4+ T cells sorted from blood, taken at week 24, from a patient treated with tofacitinib. CDR3 sequence (DNA): TGCAGCGTGGGACACCGTGGGTTCGCAGATACGCAGTATTTT. This encodes CSVGHRGFADTQYF.